The sequence of this TCR beta chain was determined in a study of human T cells and chemical hapten exposure. General observations from the study: Counts of expanded TCRs at PT1 were positively correlated with patch test score.

To note about this clonotype: The target antigen is unknown.

Time point specified: pre-sensitization, week 0. Treatment indicated: therapeutic diphenylcyclopropenone sensitization with weekly scalp DPC. Before extraction, the whole blood was not fractionated, and total RNA was taken from it. MiXCR was run by TCRdb on the RACE reads, yielding one entry per CDR3 protein. Among almost 35,000 distinct CDR3 sequences listed, about a tenth were seen once. The germline CDR1 and CDR2 sequences are DFQATT and SNEGSKA (reference sequence). V shed 3 bases, J shed 1 base, and the junction held 7 bases outside the gene matches. CDR3 length: 15 amino acids. This receptor was taken from a man in his fifties or sixties with alopecia areata. Some clones in this sample may be carry-over from other donors' samples. The V call is TRBV20-1, the J call TRBJ2-7; 9 bases are shared with TRBD1. Material: whole blood, obtained in connection with sensitization to the hapten diphenylcyclopropenone (DPC). CDR3 amino acids: CSASSRDRASYEQYF. The CDR3 DNA reads as TGCAGTGCTAGTTCCCGGGACAGGGCTTCCTACGAGCAGTACTTC.